Listed below are T cell receptor beta chains from one sample, sequenced in a study of immune cell composition in non-small cell lung cancer. Assay: immunoSEQ multiplex PCR; the TCRdb copy retains only in-frame clones and omits some. The table shows around 4,400 clones, with 78% occurring only once. Sequences were obtained from lung tumor tissue. These receptor sequences come from a human donor with non-small cell lung cancer. The conserved cysteine and the conserved F or W are not part of the CDR3 here. Each record gives: V gene, J gene, D gene, CDR3 protein. A D gene is named only where the DNA matches it firmly.

V gene: TRBV6-1
J gene: TRBJ1-2
D gene: -
CDR3 protein: AGRRAGDGYT

V gene: TRBV29-1
J gene: TRBJ1-4
D gene: -
CDR3 protein: SVERASNEKLF

V gene: TRBV5-1
J gene: TRBJ2-7
D gene: TRBD2
CDR3 protein: ASSISGGSYEQY

V gene: TRBV30
J gene: TRBJ2-3
D gene: TRBD1
CDR3 protein: AWDRGFSTDTQY

V gene: TRBV27
J gene: TRBJ2-7
D gene: TRBD1
CDR3 protein: ASSLTGGNYEQY

V gene: TRBV5-6
J gene: TRBJ2-2
D gene: -
CDR3 protein: ASSTGRAGTITGELF

V gene: TRBV7-3
J gene: TRBJ2-3
D gene: TRBD2
CDR3 protein: ASSHAPSGGSDTQY

V gene: TRBV18
J gene: TRBJ2-2
D gene: -
CDR3 protein: ASSPRLLGDTGELF

V gene: TRBV28
J gene: TRBJ2-7
D gene: -
CDR3 protein: ASGEEWGLSGEQY

V gene: TRBV18
J gene: TRBJ1-2
D gene: -
CDR3 protein: ASSPDGANYGYT

V gene: TRBV4-3
J gene: TRBJ2-1
D gene: TRBD1
CDR3 protein: ASSQGPTGSSYNEQF

V gene: TRBV6-5
J gene: TRBJ2-3
D gene: TRBD2
CDR3 protein: ASSSLAGPSTDTQY

V gene: TRBV5-6
J gene: TRBJ2-7
D gene: TRBD1
CDR3 protein: ASSLPGQGYHEQY

V gene: TRBV9
J gene: TRBJ1-2
D gene: TRBD1
CDR3 protein: ASSAPGTGTYT

V gene: TRBV13
J gene: TRBJ2-6
D gene: TRBD1
CDR3 protein: ASSSTGGDEANVLT

V gene: TRBV19
J gene: TRBJ1-1
D gene: TRBD1
CDR3 protein: ASRTGSINTEAF

V gene: TRBV18
J gene: TRBJ2-1
D gene: -
CDR3 protein: ASSEMSGQF

V gene: TRBV29-1
J gene: TRBJ1-4
D gene: TRBD1
CDR3 protein: SGGDRTNEKLF

V gene: TRBV7-3
J gene: TRBJ2-1
D gene: -
CDR3 protein: ASSLTGPVNEQF

V gene: TRBV21-1
J gene: TRBJ2-5
D gene: -
CDR3 protein: ASSKGDRGQY

V gene: TRBV19
J gene: TRBJ2-1
D gene: -
CDR3 protein: ASSIDLRFSYNEQF

V gene: TRBV7-2
J gene: TRBJ1-5
D gene: -
CDR3 protein: ASSLLTGSNQPQH

V gene: TRBV4-1
J gene: TRBJ2-5
D gene: TRBD2
CDR3 protein: ASSRGGEETQY

V gene: TRBV4-3
J gene: TRBJ2-1
D gene: -
CDR3 protein: ASSQDGEREQF

V gene: TRBV27
J gene: TRBJ1-1
D gene: TRBD1
CDR3 protein: ASSFLGQGLFEAF

V gene: TRBV5-1
J gene: TRBJ2-3
D gene: TRBD2
CDR3 protein: ASSLAGTSGRALYTQY

V gene: TRBV30
J gene: TRBJ1-5
D gene: -
CDR3 protein: AWSVRSMRNQPQH

V gene: TRBV5-1
J gene: TRBJ2-1
D gene: -
CDR3 protein: ASSFGGSSYNEQF

V gene: TRBV5-4
J gene: TRBJ1-1
D gene: TRBD1
CDR3 protein: ASSLEGQLNTEAF

V gene: TRBV2
J gene: TRBJ2-6
D gene: -
CDR3 protein: ASRADSGWANVLT

V gene: TRBV7-2
J gene: TRBJ2-1
D gene: -
CDR3 protein: ASSQITGNEQF

V gene: TRBV6-5
J gene: TRBJ2-1
D gene: -
CDR3 protein: ASSGNFNEQF

V gene: TRBV4-2
J gene: TRBJ2-5
D gene: -
CDR3 protein: ASSQGMGVWETQY

V gene: TRBV4-3
J gene: TRBJ2-3
D gene: TRBD2
CDR3 protein: ASSPDSRWPSGSTDTQY

V gene: TRBV7-9
J gene: TRBJ2-5
D gene: -
CDR3 protein: ASSFPLAHQETQY

V gene: TRBV7-2
J gene: TRBJ2-1
D gene: -
CDR3 protein: ASSLGISREQF

V gene: TRBV7-9
J gene: TRBJ1-5
D gene: -
CDR3 protein: ASSARGSNQPQH

V gene: TRBV27
J gene: TRBJ2-1
D gene: TRBD2
CDR3 protein: ASSVYTGTSLPREQF

V gene: TRBV7-2
J gene: TRBJ2-7
D gene: TRBD1
CDR3 protein: ASRFRSQGANEQY

V gene: TRBV19
J gene: TRBJ2-7
D gene: TRBD1
CDR3 protein: ASRGQVPHEQY

V gene: TRBV28
J gene: TRBJ2-2
D gene: TRBD1
CDR3 protein: ASSPDRASLDTGELF

V gene: TRBV7-8
J gene: TRBJ2-7
D gene: TRBD1
CDR3 protein: ASSLRGQETEQY

V gene: TRBV28
J gene: TRBJ2-7
D gene: TRBD1
CDR3 protein: ASSTPGQSYEQY

V gene: TRBV6-1
J gene: TRBJ1-3
D gene: -
CDR3 protein: ASSPIGGGNTIY

V gene: TRBV6-5
J gene: TRBJ1-1
D gene: TRBD1
CDR3 protein: ASSHDRVAF

V gene: TRBV29-1
J gene: TRBJ1-2
D gene: -
CDR3 protein: SVDSPRVPGYT

V gene: TRBV7-2
J gene: TRBJ2-1
D gene: -
CDR3 protein: ASSFGRGDEQF

V gene: TRBV6-6
J gene: TRBJ1-5
D gene: TRBD1
CDR3 protein: ASGDRGGGQPQH

V gene: TRBV5-4
J gene: TRBJ2-7
D gene: TRBD1
CDR3 protein: ASSFGTGDAEQY

V gene: TRBV9
J gene: TRBJ1-1
D gene: TRBD1
CDR3 protein: ASSPRTGPNTEAF

V gene: TRBV15
J gene: TRBJ2-3
D gene: -
CDR3 protein: ATSRGGQGGDTQY

V gene: TRBV30
J gene: TRBJ2-3
D gene: TRBD2
CDR3 protein: AWSVKTSGTDTQY

V gene: TRBV18
J gene: TRBJ2-5
D gene: -
CDR3 protein: ASSPRLQETQY

V gene: TRBV4-1
J gene: TRBJ2-3
D gene: TRBD2
CDR3 protein: ASSQDGGALTDTQY

V gene: TRBV11-3
J gene: TRBJ2-5
D gene: -
CDR3 protein: ASSLMVEQETQY